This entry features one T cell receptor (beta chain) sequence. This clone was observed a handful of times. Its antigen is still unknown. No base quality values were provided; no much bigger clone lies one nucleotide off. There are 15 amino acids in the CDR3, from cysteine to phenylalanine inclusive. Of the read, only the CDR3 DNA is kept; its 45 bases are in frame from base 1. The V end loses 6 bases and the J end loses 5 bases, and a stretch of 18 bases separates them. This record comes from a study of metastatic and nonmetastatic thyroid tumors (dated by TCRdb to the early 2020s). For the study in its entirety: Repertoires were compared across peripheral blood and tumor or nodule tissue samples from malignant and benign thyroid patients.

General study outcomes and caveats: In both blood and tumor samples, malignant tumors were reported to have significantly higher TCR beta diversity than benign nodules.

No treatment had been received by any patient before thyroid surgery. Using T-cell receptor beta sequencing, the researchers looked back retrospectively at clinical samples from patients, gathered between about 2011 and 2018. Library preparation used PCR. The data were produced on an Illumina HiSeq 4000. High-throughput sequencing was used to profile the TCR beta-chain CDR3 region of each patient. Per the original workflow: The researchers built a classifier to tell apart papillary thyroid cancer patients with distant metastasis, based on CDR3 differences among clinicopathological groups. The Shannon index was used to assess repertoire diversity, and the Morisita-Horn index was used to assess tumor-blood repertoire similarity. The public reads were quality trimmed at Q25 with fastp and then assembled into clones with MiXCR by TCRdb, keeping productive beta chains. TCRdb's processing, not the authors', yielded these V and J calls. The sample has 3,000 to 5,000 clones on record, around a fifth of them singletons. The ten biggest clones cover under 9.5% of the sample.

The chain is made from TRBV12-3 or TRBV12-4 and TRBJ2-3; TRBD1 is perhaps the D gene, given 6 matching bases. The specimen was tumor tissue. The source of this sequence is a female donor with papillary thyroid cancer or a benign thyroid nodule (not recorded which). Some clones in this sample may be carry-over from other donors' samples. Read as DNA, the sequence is TGTGCCAGCAGGAAATTAATCACCAGGGGAGATACGCAGTATTTT. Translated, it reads CASRKLITRGDTQYF.